These 15 T cell receptor beta chains share one sample of origin, sequenced in a study of blood T cell repertoires in COVID-19. Clones were sequenced by immunoSEQ multiplex PCR, and TCRdb holds only the in-frame ones, with some missing. The profile covers 150,000 to 250,000 clones, with around 81% appearing a single time and 6% to 8% taken by the ten largest. The sequencing sample was made of PBMCs or T cells enriched from blood (not recorded which). The receptors were sampled from a middle-aged man who had recovered from COVID-19.

This chain joins TRBV3-1 (or the pseudogene TRBV3-2) and TRBJ1-1; the D is unclear. The CDR3 is 14 residues long. Germline CDR1 reads LGHDT; CDR2 reads YNNKEL (reference sequence). Trimming removed 1 base at V and 0 bases at J, with 6 bases between. The CDR3 nucleotides read TGTGCCAGCAGCCAAGCAGTTATGAACACTGAAGCTTTCTTT. It specifies CASSQAVMNTEAFF.

This sequence joins TRBV9 and TRBJ2-3; D is possibly TRBD2 (6 bases). The CDR3 is 15 amino acids. The germline V gene encodes CDR1 SGDLS and CDR2 YYNGEE. Trimming left V 3 bases short and J 2 bases short, with 13 bases between. This chain's CDR3 is CASSAGLWNTDTQYF. The CDR3 DNA is TGTGCCAGCAGCGCGGGACTCTGGAACACAGATACGCAGTATTTT.

The V gene is TRBV18, the J gene TRBJ2-7; possible D gene TRBD1, 6 bases. Trimming took 3 bases from V and 3 from J, leaving 12 bases between them. CDR1 and CDR2 (germline): KGHSH, LQKENI. CDR3 length: 14 residues. The CDR3 DNA is TGTGCCAGCTCACCCTCCAGGGGCGGCTACGAGCAGTACTTC. Translating gives CASSPSRGGYEQYF.

This clone has only one observation. The gene calls are TRBV5-1 and TRBJ1-1; 8 bases line up with TRBD1. This CDR3 region has 13 residues. Germline values: CDR1 SGHRS, CDR2 YFSETQ. V lost 9 bases to trimming and J lost 1 base; unmatched junction nucleotides: 5. CDR3: CATTTGANTEAFF. CDR3 nucleotide sequence: TGCGCCACCACGACAGGGGCGAACACTGAAGCTTTCTTT.

J is TRBJ1-2 and V is TRBV30; no reliable D call. The V end lost 5 bases, the J end lost 0 bases, and 10 bases lay between the germline ends. The CDR3 totals 13 residues. The germline V gene encodes CDR1 GTSNPN and CDR2 SVGIG (reference sequence). The CDR3 DNA follows: TGTGCCTGGTTAAGAGAAACTAACTATGGCTACACCTTC. Protein product: CAWLRETNYGYTF.

This clone has just one count. The J gene is TRBJ1-1, the V gene TRBV29-1; TRBD1 matches 8 bases. This CDR3 has 14 residues. Trimming cost V 0 bases and J 5 bases; bases outside gene matches: 5. Germline CDR1 and CDR2: SQVTM and ANQGSEA. The CDR3 nucleotides are TGCAGCGTTGAAGACACAGGGGGGAGAACTGAAGCTTTCTTT. It codes for CSVEDTGGRTEAFF.

This clone has a single count. V gene TRBV5-5 combines with J gene TRBJ2-7, with a tentative D call TRBD1 (6 bases). Trimming shortened V by 0 bases and J by 0 bases, and 10 bases separated the two germline ends. CDR1 is SGHKS, CDR2 YYEKEE, per germline (reference sequence). The CDR3 contains 15 residues. CDR3 amino acids: CASSLEGTISYEQYF. The CDR3 DNA reads as TGTGCCAGCAGCTTGGAGGGGACAATCTCCTACGAGCAGTACTTC.

The chain recombines TRBV10-2 with TRBJ1-6; D gene ambiguous. Trimming removed 2 bases from V and 1 base from J, with 9 bases in between. Germline-derived CDR1 and CDR2 are WSHSY and SAAADI. The CDR3 is 16 residues long. This CDR3 reads CASSEPVSSYNSPLHF. In nucleotides, the CDR3 is TGCGCCAGCAGTGAGCCAGTGTCATCCTATAATTCACCCCTCCACTTT.

This clone was found a few times. The V call is TRBV28, the J call TRBJ1-3, with 8 bases identical to TRBD1. This CDR3 is 14 amino acids long. Germline CDR1 reads MDHEN; CDR2 reads SYDVKM. V shed 3 bases, J shed 8 bases, and the junction held 6 bases outside the gene matches. The CDR3 DNA is TGTGCCAGCAGTTTGAGACAGGGGCTGGACACCATATATTTT. The encoded protein is CASSLRQGLDTIYF.

The chain employs TRBV7-9 and TRBJ1-1, with TRBD1 matching over 10 bases. CDR1 is SEHNR, CDR2 FQNEAQ, per germline (reference sequence). The CDR3 is 15 amino acids. The V segment lost 4 bases and the J segment 8 bases; nucleotides outside the gene matches: 10. CDR3 coding DNA: TGTGCCAGCAGCTGGGGGGACAGGGGTCAACGCGAAGCTTTCTTT. Its protein product is CASSWGDRGQREAFF.

V and J are TRBV7-8 and TRBJ1-2, with D unclear. V was clipped by 1 base and J by 2 bases, with 8 bases between them. This CDR3 contains 14 residues. Germline CDR1 SGHVS, CDR2 FQNEAQ. The CDR3 loop reads CASSLEQTNYGYTF. DNA for the CDR3: TGTGCCAGCAGCTTAGAACAGACAAACTATGGCTACACCTTC.

Of note for this clone: One junction end disagrees with the germline gene, perhaps due to a read error. DNA for the CDR3: TGCGCCAGCAGTTTGGAGGGACTATCTACCTACGAGCAGTACTTC. Protein product: CASSLEGLSTYEQYF. The chain uses TRBV5-1 and TRBJ2-7, with 7 bases aligning to TRBD2. Germline CDR1 is SGHRS and CDR2 is YFSETQ. The CDR3 covers 15 residues.

This clone was seen more than once but under ten times. The chain joins TRBV24-1 to TRBJ2-1; 10 bases map to TRBD2. Trimming took 0 bases from V and 6 from J; bases not matched to a gene: 4. The V gene's germline CDR1 is KGHDR and CDR2 SFDVKD. The CDR3 totals 16 residues. In DNA, the CDR3 is TGTGCCACCAGTGATTTGAGCGGGGGGGCCCCCAATGAGCAGTTCTTC. It encodes CATSDLSGGAPNEQFF.

This clone was seen only a few times. J is TRBJ1-2 and V is TRBV5-1; TRBD1 aligns across 11 bases. Trimming took 0 bases from V and 6 from J; bases not matched to a gene: 4. CDR1 SGHRS and CDR2 YFSETQ come from the germline V gene. This CDR3 comprises 15 residues. The chain's CDR3 is CASSLAPGQGDGYTF. The DNA of the CDR3 is TGCGCCAGCAGCTTGGCGCCGGGACAGGGGGATGGCTACACCTTC.

The rearrangement joins TRBV10-1 to TRBJ1-3; 7 nucleotides match TRBD1. J lost 0 bases, V lost 3 bases, and 23 bases had no gene match. Per germline, CDR1 WNHNN and CDR2 SYGVQD (reference sequence). The CDR3 spans 22 residues. The CDR3 DNA reads as TGCGCCAGCAGTGACTTTTCATCGATGGACAGGAACCACCATTTCTCTGGAAACACCATATATTTT. It translates to CASSDFSSMDRNHHFSGNTIYF.